This T cell receptor beta chain was profiled in a study of CD8 T cells in ankylosing spondylitis. Trimming shortened V by 1 base and J by 5 bases, and 8 bases separated the two germline ends. This CDR3 is built from 12 residues. The germline V gene has CDR1 GTSNPN and CDR2 SVGIG (reference sequence). This clonotype was observed a few times. Its target is not known. Study-wide results and caveats: Disease-associated clonotypes exhibited CD8+ identity and were relatively infrequent in peripheral blood. Before this, some motif variants had been reported in reactive arthritis synovial fluid and blood. Fewer than ten highly homologous variants made up a TCR beta motif that seemed to typify ankylosing spondylitis blood.

Scientists made TCR beta libraries using quantitative 5'-RACE with molecular barcodes. TCRdb passed the 5' RACE reads through MiXCR, listing each CDR3 protein once. The sample lists about 480,000 distinct CDR3 sequences, 17% seen once, with 0.85% to 1.3% in the top ten. The sequence was collected from a male donor with ankylosing spondylitis. V and J are TRBV30 and TRBJ1-2; D gene ambiguous. Sequences were obtained from blood, either unsorted or a sorted T cell fraction (not recorded which). The DNA for the CDR3 is TGTGCCTGGAGTGAAGGGTTATATGGCTACACCTTC. This sequence encodes CAWSEGLYGYTF.